What follows is one T cell receptor beta chain and its context. Antigen unknown. This entry belongs to a study of glioma-infiltrating T cells after dendritic cell vaccination. The overall study: Patients had newly diagnosed or recurrent glioblastoma and received dendritic cell vaccines. Points from the study as a whole: TCR clonality showed no direct relationship with survival.

Repertoires were generated with immunoSEQ multiplex PCR, while TCRdb's copy carries only in-frame clones and drops some. This table has 85,000 to 95,000 clones, just over 85% appearing once. Trimming stripped 6 bases from V and 0 bases from J, with 13 bases between. The CDR3 contains 15 residues. Germline loops: CDR1 SGHVS, CDR2 FNYEAQ. Sequencing was performed on blood, taken before dendritic cell vaccination. The gene calls are TRBV7-6 and TRBJ2-3, with D possibly matching TRBD2 (6 bases). The clonotype was recovered from a human donor with glioblastoma. Written as DNA, the CDR3 is TGTGCCAGCAGACCTCTAGCGAAAAGCACAGATACGCAGTATTTT. Translation gives CASRPLAKSTDTQYF. The variable domain in full, with the rest retrieved from reference TRBV7-6 and TRBJ2-3, is GAGVSQSPRYKVTKRGQDVALRCDPISGHVSLYWYRQALGQGPEFLTYFNYEAQQDKSGLPNDRFSAERPEGSISTLTIQRTEQRDSAMYRCASRPLAKSTDTQYFGPGTRLTVL.